One T cell receptor (beta chain) is described in this entry. Its antigen is still unknown. Repertoires were generated with immunoSEQ multiplex PCR, while TCRdb's copy carries only in-frame clones and drops some. The data contain about 230,000 clones, about 69% of them singletons. The record originates from a study of shared clonotypes between healthy human individuals. Study results and limitations: With few donors, the genetic and exposure-history diversity represented was limited.

The ends were cut back, 3 bases at V and 0 bases at J, with 9 bases in the middle. CDR1 is SGHRS, CDR2 YFSETQ, per germline. The CDR3 is made up of 14 amino acids. This sequence joins TRBV5-1 and TRBJ1-1; D may be TRBD1 (5 bases). The clonotype originates from a man aged 25 to 45 in good health. The specimen sequenced was memory CD4+ T cells sorted from blood. The subset denotes: CD45RA-negative fraction. The CDR3 sequence is CASSWGRMNTEAFF. The CDR3 DNA reads TGCGCCAGCAGCTGGGGACGGATGAACACTGAAGCTTTCTTT.